This T cell receptor (beta chain) was captured by sequencing in a study of blood T cell repertoires in COVID-19. Study at large: Italy, Spain and the United States were the sources of the convalescent and acute COVID-19 samples. The cDNA or gDNA used as material had been derived from T cells, B-cell-depleted T cells, or PBMCs.

Germline V gene sequence: CDR1 MRHNA, CDR2 SNTAGT. This CDR3 is built from 15 residues. The V gene end was trimmed by 5 bases and the J gene end by 4 bases; junction bases not matched to a gene: 5. Original processing notes: Amplification of reference gene primers was used by the study to estimate nucleated cell counts. Sequenced by immunoSEQ multiplex PCR; TCRdb stores in-frame clones only, minus some. V and J calls plus clone size are reproduced from that table; the DNA served to infer D and trimming. The sample records 60,000 or so clones, around 75% being singletons. The clonotype comes from a human donor in a cohort sampled during active COVID-19. Sequencing used peripheral blood. The chain is built from TRBV6-4 and TRBJ2-3; 11 bases align to TRBD2. The CDR3 nucleotides read TGTGCCAGCAGTTCAGGGACTAGCGGTTCAGATACGCAGTATTTT. Protein: CASSSGTSGSDTQYF.